This T cell receptor (beta chain) was captured by sequencing in a study of T cells in Graves' hyperthyroidism and ophthalmopathy. Study-level information: Peripheral blood collection took place at initial diagnosis, before any treatment.

RNA transcripts gave rise to amplified TCR beta CDR3 regions. HTBI primers drove first-round RT-PCR of the TCR CDR3. One entry per CDR3 protein results from TCRdb running MiXCR on the multiplex PCR reads. The sample has a few hundred thousand distinct CDR3 sequences; around 20% are singletons. This clonotype was counted many times. Its antigen is not identified. Findings and limits, study-wide: Most clonotypes expanded in the thyroid (above 0.001) were also present in blood.

Germline lookup yields CDR1 LGHDT and CDR2 YNNKEL (reference sequence). The ends were cut back, 0 bases at V and 6 bases at J, with 14 bases in the middle. The CDR3 is made up of 15 amino acids. Reasons for excluding patients were uncontrolled infection, other autoimmune disease, pregnancy or lactation. Sequencing was carried out using blood. V and J are TRBV3-1 and TRBJ1-1; the D gene is possibly TRBD1 (5 bases). The TCR comes from a man younger than 35 with Graves' ophthalmopathy. CDR3 sequence: CASSQDPSGTPEAFF. Here the CDR3 DNA reads TGTGCCAGCAGCCAAGATCCTTCAGGGACCCCTGAAGCTTTCTTT.